The 3 T cell receptor beta chains below all came from one sample that was sequenced in a study of CD8 T cells in Susac syndrome. Reverse transcription of roughly 0.45 to 1 ug RNA was performed with random hexamers. From the immunoSEQ multiplex PCR reads, TCRdb called clonotypes with MiXCR, one entry per CDR3 protein. Among 180,000 or so distinct CDR3 sequences listed, 90% to 95% were seen once. The sequencing input was CD4+ T cells from PBMCs. The source of these receptors is a human donor with multiple sclerosis.

This clonotype was detected only a few times. The rearrangement links TRBV11-2 to TRBJ2-5; D is perhaps TRBD1 (7 bases). CDR1 and CDR2 from the germline V gene are SGHAT and FQNNGV. Trimming took off 5 bases at V and 7 bases at J, with 11 bases between the two ends. This CDR3 has 12 amino acids. CDR3 nucleotide sequence: TGTGCCAGCAGCACTCAGGGGGGGACCCAGTACTTC. It encodes CASSTQGGTQYF.

V usage is TRBV3-1 and J usage is TRBJ2-5; D is uncertain. Germline CDR1 and CDR2: LGHDT and YNNKEL (reference sequence). Trimming removed 6 bases from V and 4 bases from J, with 15 bases in between. The CDR3 runs to 14 residues. CDR3 region: CASRRDQMGETQYF. CDR3 in DNA: TGTGCCAGCAGACGTGACCAGATGGGAGAGACCCAGTACTTC.

The chain couples TRBV5-8 to TRBJ2-1; 9 bases match TRBD1. CDR1 and CDR2 from the germline V gene are SGHTS and YDEGEE. V shed 4 bases and J 8 bases; nucleotides not matched to a gene: 10. The CDR3 is 15 residues long. As DNA, the CDR3 is TGTGCCAGCAGCCCAGAGCTGGACAGGGGCGATGAGCAGTTCTTC. Protein product: CASSPELDRGDEQFF.